The clone carrying this TCR beta chain was detected ten times or more. This specimen comes from a study of CD4 and CD8 cells across lung adenocarcinoma regions. Each CDR3 protein is one row after TCRdb ran MiXCR on the PCR reads. The table lists some 11,000 distinct CDR3 sequences, roughly 43% of them singletons. Trimming took 1 base from V and 0 from J; bases not matched to a gene: 8. The germline V gene has CDR1 LGHNA and CDR2 YNFKEQ. The length of the CDR3 is 20 residues. Donors had localized lung adenocarcinoma, a non-small cell lung cancer. V is TRBV4-2 and J is TRBJ2-4, with TRBD2 matching 14 bases. Input material: CD8+ T cells from the margin of a lung tumor. This TCR was sampled from a female donor with lung adenocarcinoma. The CD4 and CD8 labels of this study may be unreliable. The CDR3 is CASSQGLAGGRVLAKNIQYF. In nucleotides, the CDR3 is TGTGCCAGCAGCCAAGGACTAGCGGGGGGGAGGGTACTAGCCAAAAACATTCAGTACTTC.